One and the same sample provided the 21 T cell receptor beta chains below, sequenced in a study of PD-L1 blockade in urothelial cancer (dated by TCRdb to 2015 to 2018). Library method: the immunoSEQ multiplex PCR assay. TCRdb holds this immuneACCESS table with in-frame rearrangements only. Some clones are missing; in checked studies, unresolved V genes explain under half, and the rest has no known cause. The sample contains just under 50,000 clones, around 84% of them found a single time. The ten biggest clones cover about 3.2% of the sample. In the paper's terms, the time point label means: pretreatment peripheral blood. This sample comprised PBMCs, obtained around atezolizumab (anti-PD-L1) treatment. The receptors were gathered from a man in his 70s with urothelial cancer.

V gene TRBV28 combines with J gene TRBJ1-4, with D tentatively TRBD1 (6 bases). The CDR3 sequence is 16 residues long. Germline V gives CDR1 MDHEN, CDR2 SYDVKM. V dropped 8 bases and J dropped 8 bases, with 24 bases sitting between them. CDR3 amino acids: CASHPDGAGVREKLFF. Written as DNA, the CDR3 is TGTGCCAGCCATCCCGACGGGGCAGGGGTGAGGGAAAAACTGTTTTTT.

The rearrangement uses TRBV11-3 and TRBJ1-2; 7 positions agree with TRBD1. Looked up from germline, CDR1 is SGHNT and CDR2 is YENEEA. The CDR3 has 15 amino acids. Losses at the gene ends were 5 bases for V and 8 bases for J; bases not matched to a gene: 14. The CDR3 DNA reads TGTGCCAGCAGCCCCGGACAGGATCCTCAGGAGGGCTACACCTTC. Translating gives CASSPGQDPQEGYTF. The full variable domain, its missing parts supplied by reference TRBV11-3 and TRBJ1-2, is EAGVVQSPRYKIIEKKQPVAFWCNPISGHNTLYWYLQNLGQGPELLIRYENEEAVDDSQLPKDRFSAERLKGVDSTLKIQPAELGDSAVYLCASSPGQDPQEGYTFGSGTRLTVV.

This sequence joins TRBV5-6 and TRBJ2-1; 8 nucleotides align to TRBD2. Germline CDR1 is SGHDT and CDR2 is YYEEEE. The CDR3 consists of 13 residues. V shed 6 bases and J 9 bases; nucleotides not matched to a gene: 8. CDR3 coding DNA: TGTGCCAGCACCGATAGCGGGATGGGTGAGCAGTTCTTC. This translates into CASTDSGMGEQFF.

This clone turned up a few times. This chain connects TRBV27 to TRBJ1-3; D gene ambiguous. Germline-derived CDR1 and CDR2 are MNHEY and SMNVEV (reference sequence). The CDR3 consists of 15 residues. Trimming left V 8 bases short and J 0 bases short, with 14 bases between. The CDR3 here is CASAWRGNSGNTIYF. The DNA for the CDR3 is TGTGCCAGCGCATGGCGGGGTAACTCTGGAAACACCATATATTTT.

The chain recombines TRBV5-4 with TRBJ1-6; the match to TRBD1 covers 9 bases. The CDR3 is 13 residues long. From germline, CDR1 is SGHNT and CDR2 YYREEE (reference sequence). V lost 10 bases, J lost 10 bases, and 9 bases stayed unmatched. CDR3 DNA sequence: TGTGCCTACAGCCGACAGGGGGACTCACCCCTCCACTTT. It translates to CAYSRQGDSPLHF.

CDR3 sequence: CASSERDSERAEAFF. The CDR3 nucleotides read TGTGCCAGCAGTGAGCGGGACAGTGAGCGCGCTGAAGCTTTCTTT. This chain uses TRBV2 with TRBJ1-1; the match to TRBD1 covers 7 bases. This CDR3 is 15 amino acids long. Per germline, CDR1 SNHLY and CDR2 FYNNEI. The J segment lost 6 bases and the V segment lost 3 bases, leaving 10 bases of the junction unmatched.

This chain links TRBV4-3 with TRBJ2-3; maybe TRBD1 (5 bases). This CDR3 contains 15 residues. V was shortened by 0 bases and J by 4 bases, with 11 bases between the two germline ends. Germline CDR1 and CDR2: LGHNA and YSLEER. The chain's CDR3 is CASSQDFRAADTQYF. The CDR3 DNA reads TGCGCCAGCAGCCAAGATTTCAGGGCAGCAGATACGCAGTATTTT.

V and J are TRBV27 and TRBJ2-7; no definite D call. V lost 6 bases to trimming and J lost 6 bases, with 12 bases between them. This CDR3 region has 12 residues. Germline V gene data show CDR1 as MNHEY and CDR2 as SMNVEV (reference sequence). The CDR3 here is CASSERGLEQYF. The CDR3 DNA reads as TGTGCCAGCAGCGAACGAGGCCTCGAGCAGTACTTC.

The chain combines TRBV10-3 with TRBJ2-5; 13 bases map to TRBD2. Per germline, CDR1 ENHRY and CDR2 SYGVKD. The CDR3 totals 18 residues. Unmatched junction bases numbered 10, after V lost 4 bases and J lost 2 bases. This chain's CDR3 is CAISARLAGGREQETQYF. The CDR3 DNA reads TGTGCCATCAGTGCTAGACTAGCGGGGGGCCGTGAACAAGAGACCCAGTACTTC.

The CDR3 loop reads CASSVDRGEQYF. In DNA form, the CDR3 reads TGCGCCAGCAGCGTGGACCGCGGGGAGCAGTACTTC. The V gene is TRBV5-1, the J gene TRBJ2-7; the D gene is possibly TRBD2 (5 bases). The V and J ends lost 4 bases and 7 bases respectively, with 12 bases between them. Germline V lookup: CDR1 SGHRS, CDR2 YFSETQ. The length of the CDR3 is 12 residues.

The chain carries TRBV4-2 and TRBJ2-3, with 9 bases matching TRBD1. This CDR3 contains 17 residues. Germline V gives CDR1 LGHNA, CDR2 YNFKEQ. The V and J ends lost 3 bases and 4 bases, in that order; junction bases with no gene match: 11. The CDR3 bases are TGTGCCAGCAGCCAGGCAACGGACAGGGGACGGGCAGATACGCAGTATTTT. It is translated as CASSQATDRGRADTQYF.

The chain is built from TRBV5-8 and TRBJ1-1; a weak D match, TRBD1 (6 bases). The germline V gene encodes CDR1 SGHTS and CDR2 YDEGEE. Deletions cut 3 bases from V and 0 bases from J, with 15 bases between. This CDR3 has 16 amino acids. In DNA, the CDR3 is TGTGCCAGCAGCTCGGGTGAGGGGGAGTTGAACACTGAAGCTTTCTTT. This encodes CASSSGEGELNTEAFF.

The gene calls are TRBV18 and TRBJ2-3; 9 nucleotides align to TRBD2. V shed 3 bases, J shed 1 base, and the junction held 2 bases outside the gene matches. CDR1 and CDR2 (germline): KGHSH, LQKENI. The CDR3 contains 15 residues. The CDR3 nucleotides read TGTGCCAGCTCACCTAGCGGGGGTGGCACAGATACGCAGTATTTT. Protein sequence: CASSPSGGGTDTQYF.

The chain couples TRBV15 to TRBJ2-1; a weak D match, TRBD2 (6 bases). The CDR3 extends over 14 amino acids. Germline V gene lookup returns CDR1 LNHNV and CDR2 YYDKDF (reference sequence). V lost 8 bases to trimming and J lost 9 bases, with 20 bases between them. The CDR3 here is CATSAREVSAEQFF. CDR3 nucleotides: TGTGCCACCTCCGCCAGGGAGGTCAGTGCTGAGCAGTTCTTC. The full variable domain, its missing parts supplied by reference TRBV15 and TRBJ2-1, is DAMVIQNPRYQVTQFGKPVTLSCSQTLNHNVMYWYQQKSSQAPKLLFHYYDKDFNNEADTPDNFQSRRPNTSFCFLDIRSPGLGDTAMYLCATSAREVSAEQFFGPGTRLTVL.

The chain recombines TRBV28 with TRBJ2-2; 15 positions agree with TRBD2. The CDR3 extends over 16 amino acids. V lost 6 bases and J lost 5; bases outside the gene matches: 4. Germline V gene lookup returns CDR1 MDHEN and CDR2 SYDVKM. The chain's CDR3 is CASSGLAGGRTGELFF. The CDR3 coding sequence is TGTGCCAGCAGCGGACTAGCGGGAGGGCGGACCGGGGAGCTGTTTTTT.

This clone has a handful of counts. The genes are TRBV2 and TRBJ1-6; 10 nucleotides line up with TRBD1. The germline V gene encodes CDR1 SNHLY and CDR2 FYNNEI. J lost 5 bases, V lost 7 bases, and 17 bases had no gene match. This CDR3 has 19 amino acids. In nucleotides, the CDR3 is TGTGCCAGCATGCCCCGGGGGACAGGGGCCGGGTTTGATAATTCACCCCTCCACTTT. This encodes CASMPRGTGAGFDNSPLHF.

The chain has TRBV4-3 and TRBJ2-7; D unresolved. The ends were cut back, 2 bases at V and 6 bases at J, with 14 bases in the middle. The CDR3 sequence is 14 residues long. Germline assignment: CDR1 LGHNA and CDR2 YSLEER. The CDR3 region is CASSQSDKPGEQYF. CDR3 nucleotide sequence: TGCGCCAGCAGCCAATCGGATAAACCAGGCGAGCAGTACTTC.

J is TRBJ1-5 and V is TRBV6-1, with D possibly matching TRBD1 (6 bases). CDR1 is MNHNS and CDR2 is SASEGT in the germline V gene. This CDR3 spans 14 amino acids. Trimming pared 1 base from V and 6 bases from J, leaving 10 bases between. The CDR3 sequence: CASSEVSGVQPQHF. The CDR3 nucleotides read TGTGCCAGCAGTGAAGTTTCAGGGGTTCAGCCCCAGCATTTT.

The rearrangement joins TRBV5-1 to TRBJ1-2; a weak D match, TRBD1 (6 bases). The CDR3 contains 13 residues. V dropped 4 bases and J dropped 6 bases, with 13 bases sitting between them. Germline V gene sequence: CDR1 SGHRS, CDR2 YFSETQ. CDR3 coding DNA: TGCGCCAGCAGCACACAGGGAGTTGATGGCTACACCTTC. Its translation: CASSTQGVDGYTF.

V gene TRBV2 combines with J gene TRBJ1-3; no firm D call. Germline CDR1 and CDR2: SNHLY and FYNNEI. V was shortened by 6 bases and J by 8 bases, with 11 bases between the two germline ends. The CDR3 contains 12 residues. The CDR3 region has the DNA TGTGCCAGCAGAAGGCAAGCGGACACCATATATTTT. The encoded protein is CASRRQADTIYF.

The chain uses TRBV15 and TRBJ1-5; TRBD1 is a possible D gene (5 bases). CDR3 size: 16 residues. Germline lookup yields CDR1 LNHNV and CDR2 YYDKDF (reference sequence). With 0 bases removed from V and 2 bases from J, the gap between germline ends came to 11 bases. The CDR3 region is CATSREGRVGNQPQHF. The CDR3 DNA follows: TGTGCCACCAGCAGAGAAGGCAGGGTAGGCAATCAGCCCCAGCATTTT.